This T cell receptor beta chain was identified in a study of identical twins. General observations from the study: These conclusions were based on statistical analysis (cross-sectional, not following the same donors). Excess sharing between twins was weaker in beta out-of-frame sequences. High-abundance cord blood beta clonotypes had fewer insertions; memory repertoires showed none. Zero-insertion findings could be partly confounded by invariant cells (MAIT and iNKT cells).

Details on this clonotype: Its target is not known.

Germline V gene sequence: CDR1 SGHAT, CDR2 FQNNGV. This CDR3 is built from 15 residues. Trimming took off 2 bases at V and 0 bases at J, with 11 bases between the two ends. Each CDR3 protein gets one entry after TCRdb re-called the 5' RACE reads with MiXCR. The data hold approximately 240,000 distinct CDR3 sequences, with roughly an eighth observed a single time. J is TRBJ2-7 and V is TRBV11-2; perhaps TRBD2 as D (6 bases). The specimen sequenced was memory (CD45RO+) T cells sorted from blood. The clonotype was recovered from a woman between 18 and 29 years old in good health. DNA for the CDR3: TGTGCCAGCAGCTTATATTCGGGAGACTCCTACGAGCAGTACTTC. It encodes CASSLYSGDSYEQYF.